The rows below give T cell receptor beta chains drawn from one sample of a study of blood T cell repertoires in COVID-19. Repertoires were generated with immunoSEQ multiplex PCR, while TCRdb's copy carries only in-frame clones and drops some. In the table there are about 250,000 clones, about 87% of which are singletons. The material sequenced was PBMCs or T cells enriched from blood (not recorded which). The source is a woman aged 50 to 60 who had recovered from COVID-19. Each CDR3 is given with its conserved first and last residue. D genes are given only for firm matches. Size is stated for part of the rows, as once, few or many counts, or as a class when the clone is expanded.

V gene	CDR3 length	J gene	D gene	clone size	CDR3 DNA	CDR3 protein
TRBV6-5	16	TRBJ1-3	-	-	TGTGCCAGCAGTTACCCGGGACTGAGCTCTGGAAACACCATATATTTT	CASSYPGLSSGNTIYF
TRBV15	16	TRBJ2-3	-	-	TGTGCCACCAGCCCTTACGGGAGCGGTAGCACAGATACGCAGTATTTT	CATSPYGSGSTDTQYF
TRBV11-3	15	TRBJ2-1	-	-	TGTGCCAGCAGCTTGGAACAGAGCTCCTACAATGAGCAGTTCTTC	CASSLEQSSYNEQFF
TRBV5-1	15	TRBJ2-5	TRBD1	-	TGCGCCAGCAGCTTAGGGGACAGAAACCCAGAGACCCAGTACTTC	CASSLGDRNPETQYF
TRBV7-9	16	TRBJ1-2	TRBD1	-	TGTGCCAGCAGCTTAAAAGGGACAGGGCGGCACTATGGCTACACCTTC	CASSLKGTGRHYGYTF
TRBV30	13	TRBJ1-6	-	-	TGTGCCTGGAGGGAAGGAGGGAATTCACCCCTCCACTTT	CAWREGGNSPLHF
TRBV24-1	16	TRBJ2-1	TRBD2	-	TGTGCCACCAGTGAATCGGGACTAGCGGCCTACAATGAGCAGTTCTTC	CATSESGLAAYNEQFF
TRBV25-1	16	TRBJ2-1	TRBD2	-	TGTGCCAGCAGTGGGGGGACTAGCGGGATAAACAATGAGCAGTTCTTC	CASSGGTSGINNEQFF
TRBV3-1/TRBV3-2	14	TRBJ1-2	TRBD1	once	TGTGCCAGCAGCCAAGGGACAGGGGGCTATGGCTACACCTTC	CASSQGTGGYGYTF
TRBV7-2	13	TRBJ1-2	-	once	TGTGCCAGCAGCTTAGAACGGGACTATGGCTACACCTTC	CASSLERDYGYTF
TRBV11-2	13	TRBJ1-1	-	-	TGTGCCAGCAGCTTAGCCCCGACATCTGAAGCTTTCTTT	CASSLAPTSEAFF
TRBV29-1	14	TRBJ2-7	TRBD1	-	TGCAGCGTCAAGAACAGGGGCCGTTACTACGAGCAGTACTTC	CSVKNRGRYYEQYF
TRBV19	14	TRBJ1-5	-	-	TGTGCCAGTAGTATGGTGGGCAGCAATCAGCCCCAGCATTTT	CASSMVGSNQPQHF
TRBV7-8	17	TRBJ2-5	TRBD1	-	TGTGCCAGCAGCTTAGCTCCAGGGGGCTCCCTCCAAGAGACCCAGTACTTC	CASSLAPGGSLQETQYF
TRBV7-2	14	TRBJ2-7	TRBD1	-	TGTGCCAGCAGCTTAGCGGGGACAGGGGAGGAGCAGTACTTC	CASSLAGTGEEQYF
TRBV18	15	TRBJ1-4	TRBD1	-	TGTGCCAGCTCACCGACCGGGACAGGGGATGAAAAACTGTTTTTT	CASSPTGTGDEKLFF
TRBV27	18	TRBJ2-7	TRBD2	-	TGTGCCAGCAGTTTTAGGAGTCTAGCGGGAGGGAAATCCTACGAGCAGTACTTC	CASSFRSLAGGKSYEQYF
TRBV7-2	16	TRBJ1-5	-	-	TGTGCCAGCAGCCTAACAGGGTACCATAGCAATCAGCCCCAGCATTTT	CASSLTGYHSNQPQHF
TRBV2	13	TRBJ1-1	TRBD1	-	TGTGCCAGCGGGAGGACAGGATACACTGAAGCTTTCTTT	CASGRTGYTEAFF
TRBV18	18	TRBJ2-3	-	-	TGTGCCAGCTCGCGCGATTCTAGCGCCATCGCGGGGACAGATACGCAGTATTTT	CASSRDSSAIAGTDTQYF
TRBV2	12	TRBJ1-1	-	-	TGTGCCGGAAAAGATGACAGCCCTGAAGCTTTCTTT	CAGKDDSPEAFF
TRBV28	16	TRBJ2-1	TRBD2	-	TGTGCCAGCAGTTTAAATCTAGGCGGGAGTCGTAATGAGCAGTTCTTC	CASSLNLGGSRNEQFF
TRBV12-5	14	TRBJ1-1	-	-	TGTGCTAGTGTCACTGGGGATGGGGCCACTGAAGCTTTCTTT	CASVTGDGATEAFF
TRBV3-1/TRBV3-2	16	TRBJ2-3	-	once	TGTGCCAGCAGCCCTCGGGCAGGGACTAGCACAGATACGCAGTATTTT	CASSPRAGTSTDTQYF
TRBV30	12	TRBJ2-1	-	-	TGTGCCTGGAGTGTAGGGCGGGCGGAGCAGTTCTTC	CAWSVGRAEQFF
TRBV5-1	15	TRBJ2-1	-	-	TGCGCCAGCACCACAGACGGAAGCTCCTACAATGAGCAGTTCTTC	CASTTDGSSYNEQFF
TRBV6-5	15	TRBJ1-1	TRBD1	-	TGTGCCAGCAGCGGGGACAGGGGGCGAAACACTGAAGCTTTCTTT	CASSGDRGRNTEAFF
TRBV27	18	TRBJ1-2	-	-	-	CASSFFRFGDRAYDGYTF
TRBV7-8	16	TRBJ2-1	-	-	TGTGCCAGCAGCTTAGGTATGACACAATCCTACAATGAGCAGTTCTTC	CASSLGMTQSYNEQFF
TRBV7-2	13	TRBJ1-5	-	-	TGTGCCAGCAGCTTGGGGGGGAGTCAGCCCCAGCATTTT	CASSLGGSQPQHF
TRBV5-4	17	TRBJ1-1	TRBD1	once	TGTGCCAGCAGCTTGGTATACGCAGGGGGGTTGAACACTGAAGCTTTCTTT	CASSLVYAGGLNTEAFF
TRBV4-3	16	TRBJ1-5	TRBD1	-	TGCGCCAGCAGCCAAGATTGGGACAGGGGAAATCAGCCCCAGCATTTT	CASSQDWDRGNQPQHF
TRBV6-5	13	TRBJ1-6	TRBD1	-	TGTGCCAGCAGTTCGACAGGGCGGTCACCCCTCCACTTT	CASSSTGRSPLHF
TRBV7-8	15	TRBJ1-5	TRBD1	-	TGTGCCAGCAGCGCATACACAGGGGACAATCAGCCCCAGCATTTT	CASSAYTGDNQPQHF
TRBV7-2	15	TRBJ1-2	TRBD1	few	TGTGCCAGCAGCTTAGCATGGCAGGGGGTCTATGGCTACACCTTC	CASSLAWQGVYGYTF
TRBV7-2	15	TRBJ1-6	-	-	TGTGCCAGCAGCCTTCGCAGGTCCAAGAATTCACCCCTCCACTTT	CASSLRRSKNSPLHF
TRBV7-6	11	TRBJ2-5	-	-	TGTGCCAGCACCCAACAAGAGACCCAGTACTTC	CASTQQETQYF
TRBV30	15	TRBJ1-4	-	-	TGTGCCTGGAGTGTAGGAGGTACAGGGCGTGAAAAACTGTTTTTT	CAWSVGGTGREKLFF
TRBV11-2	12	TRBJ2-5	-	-	TGTGCCAGCAGCTTAGAAGGAGGGACCCAGTACTTC	CASSLEGGTQYF
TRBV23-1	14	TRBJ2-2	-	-	TGCGCCACCCGGACAGCCACGAACACCGGGGAGCTGTTTTTT	CATRTATNTGELFF
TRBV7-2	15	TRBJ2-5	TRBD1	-	TGTGCTAGCTCGAGAAAGGGACAGGGGTTAGAGACCCAGTACTTC	CASSRKGQGLETQYF
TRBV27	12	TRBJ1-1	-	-	TGTGCCAGCAGTCCCGGTCGGGGTGAAGCTTTCTTT	CASSPGRGEAFF
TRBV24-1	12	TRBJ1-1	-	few	TGTGCCACCAGTCTCGGAAGGGGGAATGCTTTCTTT	CATSLGRGNAFF
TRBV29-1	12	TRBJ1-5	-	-	TGCAGCGTTAGCATGGGCAATCAGCCCCAGCATTTT	CSVSMGNQPQHF
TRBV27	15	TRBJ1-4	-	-	TGTGCCAGCAGTGAGCGCCGGGACATCACCCAAAAACTGTTTTTT	CASSERRDITQKLFF
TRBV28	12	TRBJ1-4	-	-	TGTGCCAGCAGTGACGACAGGGAAAAACTGTTTTTT	CASSDDREKLFF
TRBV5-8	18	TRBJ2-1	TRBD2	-	TGTGCCAGCAGCCCCACCAAAGTTAGCGGGGGGGTTCGGGATGAGCAGTTCTTC	CASSPTKVSGGVRDEQFF
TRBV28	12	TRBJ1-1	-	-	TGTGCCAGCAGTTTAACGGGGTCTGAAGCTTTCTTT	CASSLTGSEAFF
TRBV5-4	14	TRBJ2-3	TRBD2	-	TGTGCCAGCAACCGAGTGGCGGGAGCAGATACGCAGTATTTT	CASNRVAGADTQYF
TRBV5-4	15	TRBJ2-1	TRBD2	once	TGTGCCAGCAGTGGGACTAGCGGAGCCTACAATGAGCAGTTCTTC	CASSGTSGAYNEQFF
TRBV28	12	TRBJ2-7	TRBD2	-	TGTGCCAGCAGTTCTGGACTAGGCGAGCAGTACTTC	CASSSGLGEQYF
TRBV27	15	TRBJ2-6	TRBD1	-	TGTGCCAGCAGGCCGACAGGGACTGGGGCCAACGTCCTGACTTTC	CASRPTGTGANVLTF
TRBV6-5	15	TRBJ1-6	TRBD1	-	TGTGCCAGCAGCCCCGACAGGGTAAATAATTCACCCCTCCACTTT	CASSPDRVNNSPLHF
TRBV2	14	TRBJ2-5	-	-	TGTGCCAGCAGTGAAGACCGGTATACGGAGACCCAGTACTTC	CASSEDRYTETQYF
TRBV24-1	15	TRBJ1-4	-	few	TGTGCCACCAGTGATCCCAGAGCAGGGGATGAAAAACTGTTTTTT	CATSDPRAGDEKLFF
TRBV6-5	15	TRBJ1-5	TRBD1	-	TGTGCCAGCAGCTTGGGACAGGGGGCAAAGCAGCCCCAGCATTTT	CASSLGQGAKQPQHF
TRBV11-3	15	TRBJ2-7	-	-	TGTGCCAGCAGTTCTAGTCGGGGGAAAACCTACGAGCAGTACTTC	CASSSSRGKTYEQYF